The 22 T cell receptor beta chains below come from one sample, sequenced in a study of blood T cell repertoires in COVID-19. The table came from immunoSEQ multiplex PCR; TCRdb's copy has only in-frame clones and leaves some out. The repertoire consists of over 55,000 clones, with about 90% occurring once and the leading ten covering approximately 5%. Material: peripheral blood. The source of these receptors is a man aged 45 to 65 with active COVID-19.

V is TRBV27 and J is TRBJ2-1; 13 bases are shared with TRBD2. This CDR3 has 16 amino acids. Germline V gene sequence: CDR1 MNHEY, CDR2 SMNVEV (reference sequence). V lost 6 bases and J lost 3; bases outside the gene matches: 5. This CDR3 is CASRGLAGNIYNEQFF. As DNA, the CDR3 is TGTGCCAGCAGGGGACTAGCGGGAAACATCTACAATGAGCAGTTCTTC.

This clone has a single count. An end of the junction does not agree with germline; a read error may underlie this. The chain carries TRBV7-7 and TRBJ2-2; the match to TRBD2 covers 12 bases. The CDR3 is made up of 16 amino acids. Per germline, CDR1 SSHAT and CDR2 FNYEAQ (reference sequence). The CDR3 region has the DNA TGTGCTAGCAGTCCAACTAGCGGGAGGCCGTCCGGGGAGCTGTTTTTT. It is translated as CASSPTSGRPSGELFF.

This clone came up once. V and J are TRBV13 and TRBJ1-1; 8 bases are shared with TRBD1. V was pared by 5 bases and J by 3 bases, with 8 bases of the junction left unmatched. CDR3 length: 15 residues. Germline V gives CDR1 PRHDT, CDR2 FYEKMQ (reference sequence). The CDR3 sequence is CASSTRTGRDTEAFF. The CDR3 nucleotides are TGTGCCAGCAGCACTCGGACAGGGAGGGACACTGAAGCTTTCTTT.

The chain couples TRBV3-1 (or the pseudogene TRBV3-2) to TRBJ2-2; 8 nucleotides line up with TRBD1. V was pared by 3 bases and J by 5 bases, with 5 bases of the junction left unmatched. Germline lookup yields CDR1 LGHDT and CDR2 YNNKEL (reference sequence). This CDR3 has 15 amino acids. This CDR3 reads CASSHGQGRTGELFF. CDR3 coding DNA: TGTGCCAGCAGCCACGGACAGGGAAGGACCGGGGAGCTGTTTTTT.

This clone has a single count. The chain joins TRBV4-3 to TRBJ1-5; D ambiguous. This CDR3 is 15 amino acids long. The V end lost 0 bases, the J end lost 4 bases, and 10 bases lay between the germline ends. The germline V gene has CDR1 LGHNA and CDR2 YSLEER. In DNA form, the CDR3 reads TGCGCCAGCAGCCAAGAGGAGGGCAGGAATCAGCCCCAGCATTTT. Amino acids: CASSQEEGRNQPQHF.

The V and J genes are TRBV6-1 and TRBJ1-2; D unclear. CDR3 size: 14 residues. Germline values: CDR1 MNHNS, CDR2 SASEGT. Deletions cut 2 bases from V and 0 bases from J, with 7 bases between. The chain's CDR3 is CASSESSTNYGYTF. The CDR3 nucleotides are TGTGCCAGCAGTGAAAGTTCTACTAACTATGGCTACACCTTC.

The rearrangement joins TRBV27 to TRBJ2-7; TRBD1 is a possible D gene (5 bases). Trimming took off 3 bases at V and 3 bases at J, with 15 bases between the two ends. The CDR3 is 15 amino acids. CDR1 and CDR2 from the germline V gene are MNHEY and SMNVEV (reference sequence). The CDR3 DNA is TGTGCCAGCAGTTTGGTCGCCTCAGGGAACTACGAGCAGTACTTC. It specifies CASSLVASGNYEQYF.

The chain has TRBV28 and TRBJ1-5; 8 bases match TRBD1. The CDR3 spans 16 residues. Trimming cost V 2 bases and J 8 bases; bases outside gene matches: 11. Germline V gene lookup returns CDR1 MDHEN and CDR2 SYDVKM. CDR3 DNA sequence: TGTGCCAGCAGTTTAGGAGGACAGGGCAGGGGGAAGCCCCAGCATTTT. The encoded protein is CASSLGGQGRGKPQHF. Complete variable domain (other parts from reference TRBV28 and TRBJ1-5): DVKVTQSSRYLVKRTGEKVFLECVQDMDHENMFWYRQDPGLGLRLIYFSYDVKMKEKGDIPEGYSVSREKKERFSLILESASTNQTSMYLCASSLGGQGRGKPQHFGDGTRLSIL.

This sequence joins TRBV28 and TRBJ1-1; D is possibly TRBD1 (6 bases). CDR1 and CDR2 from the germline V gene are MDHEN and SYDVKM. V gave up 2 bases and J gave up 1 base, with 14 bases separating them. The CDR3 has 16 amino acids. DNA of the CDR3: TGTGCCAGCAGTTTAGATCCGGGACATCAGAACACTGAAGCTTTCTTT. Translated: CASSLDPGHQNTEAFF.

This clone was seen once. This chain connects TRBV10-1 to TRBJ1-1; D unresolved. CDR3 length: 12 amino acids. The V end lost 3 bases, the J end lost 0 bases, and 2 bases lay between the germline ends. In germline, CDR1 is WNHNN, CDR2 SYGVQD (reference sequence). CDR3 in amino acids: CASSDMNTEAFF. CDR3 DNA: TGCGCCAGCAGTGACATGAACACTGAAGCTTTCTTT.

The chain has TRBV7-3 and TRBJ2-1; 9 nucleotides match TRBD2. Germline V lookup: CDR1 SGHTA, CDR2 FQGTGA. V shed 3 bases, J shed 9 bases, and the junction held 15 bases outside the gene matches. This CDR3 has 17 residues. The CDR3 protein is CASSFAPLAGAVSEQFF. The CDR3 bases are TGTGCCAGCAGCTTTGCCCCTTTAGCGGGAGCCGTCAGTGAGCAGTTCTTC.

Only one count was recorded for this clone. The chain joins TRBV24-1 to TRBJ1-5; 7 bases agree with TRBD1. Germline assignment: CDR1 KGHDR and CDR2 SFDVKD. The CDR3 length is 16 residues. Trimming at V came to 4 bases and at J to 3 bases, leaving 8 bases not matched to a gene. The CDR3: CATSDPDRENNQPQHF. The CDR3 coding sequence is TGTGCCACCAGTGACCCCGACAGGGAGAACAATCAGCCCCAGCATTTT.

This clone came up once. The V call is TRBV28, the J call TRBJ1-1, with a possible D match to TRBD1 (5 bases). The CDR3 is 22 residues long. Trimming cost V 1 base and J 1 base, with 31 bases left between them. Germline V gives CDR1 MDHEN, CDR2 SYDVKM. The CDR3 nucleotides are TGTGCCAGCAGTTTATCTTTTAGTCGGTCAGGGTTTAGATTGCAAAAGAACACTGAAGCTTTCTTT. Translation: CASSLSFSRSGFRLQKNTEAFF.

V and J are TRBV6-6 and TRBJ1-1; TRBD1 matches at 10 bases. Germline CDR1 is MNHNY and CDR2 is SVGAGI (reference sequence). The CDR3 is made up of 16 amino acids. J lost 3 bases, V lost 6 bases, and 10 bases had no gene match. The CDR3 sequence is CASSLSLGTGDTEAFF. In DNA, the CDR3 is TGTGCCAGCAGCCTTTCCTTGGGGACAGGGGACACTGAAGCTTTCTTT.

This chain joins TRBV28 and TRBJ2-7, with D possibly TRBD1 on 7 matching bases. The germline gives CDR1 MDHEN, CDR2 SYDVKM. V gave up 7 bases and J gave up 3 bases, with 13 bases separating them. The CDR3 totals 13 residues. CDR3 in DNA: TGTGCCAGCACCAGGGGGGCCGACTACGAGCAGTACTTC. This translates into CASTRGADYEQYF. Drawing the rest from reference TRBV28 and TRBJ2-7, the complete variable domain is DVKVTQSSRYLVKRTGEKVFLECVQDMDHENMFWYRQDPGLGLRLIYFSYDVKMKEKGDIPEGYSVSREKKERFSLILESASTNQTSMYLCASTRGADYEQYFGPGTRLTVT.

CDR3 protein: CASSVHSTGGETQYF. CDR3 in DNA: TGTGCCAGCAGCGTACATTCGACAGGGGGGGAGACCCAGTACTTC. The chain is built from TRBV7-2 and TRBJ2-5, with 9 bases that match TRBD1. Trimming removed 5 bases from V and 5 bases from J; junction bases left unmatched: 9. The CDR3 has 15 residues. CDR1 is SGHTA and CDR2 is FQGNSA in the germline V gene.

This chain connects TRBV3-1 (or the pseudogene TRBV3-2) to TRBJ2-2; 8 nucleotides match TRBD2. The CDR3 totals 18 residues. CDR1 and CDR2 (germline): LGHDT, YNNKEL (reference sequence). The J segment lost 1 base and the V segment lost 1 base, leaving 8 bases of the junction unmatched. Written as DNA, the CDR3 is TGTGCCAGCAGCCAAGCGTATCACAGCGGGAGGAACACCGGGGAGCTGTTTTTT. Translated, it gives CASSQAYHSGRNTGELFF.

The chain combines TRBV5-1 with TRBJ2-7; 8 bases align to TRBD1. V dropped 4 bases and J dropped 1; count of bases not matched to a gene: 13. In germline, CDR1 is SGHRS, CDR2 YFSETQ. The CDR3 has 17 residues. The CDR3 spells CASSGTGTGTPSYEQYF. Here the CDR3 DNA reads TGCGCCAGCAGCGGAACCGGGACAGGCACCCCTTCCTACGAGCAGTACTTC.

J is TRBJ2-7 and V is TRBV7-8; TRBD1 aligns across 11 bases. The germline V gene has CDR1 SGHVS and CDR2 FQNEAQ. The V and J ends lost 1 base and 4 bases, in that order; junction bases with no gene match: 3. This CDR3 spans 15 amino acids. CDR3 residues: CASSLVGTGGYEQYF. The CDR3 DNA reads TGTGCCAGCAGCTTAGTGGGGACAGGGGGATACGAGCAGTACTTC. The entire variable domain, with the rest obtained from reference TRBV7-8 and TRBJ2-7, is as follows: GAGVSQSPRYKVAKRGQDVALRCDPISGHVSLFWYQQALGQGPEFLTYFQNEAQLDKSGLPSDRFFAERPEGSVSTLKIQRTQQEDSAVYLCASSLVGTGGYEQYFGPGTRLTVT.

This clone was seen a few times. This rearrangement joins TRBV18 to TRBJ2-4; D may be TRBD2 (6 bases). Trimming cost V 0 bases and J 1 base, with 7 bases left between them. This CDR3 has 15 amino acids. In germline, CDR1 is KGHSH, CDR2 LQKENI. CDR3 sequence reads: CASSPPGRAKNIQYF. DNA for the CDR3: TGTGCCAGCTCACCACCGGGGAGGGCCAAAAACATTCAGTACTTC. The full variable domain, with the rest looked up from reference TRBV18 and TRBJ2-4, is NAGVMQNPRHLVRRRGQEARLRCSPMKGHSHVYWYRQLPEEGLKFMVYLQKENIIDESGMPKERFSAEFPKEGPSILRIQQVVRGDSAAYFCASSPPGRAKNIQYFGAGTRLSVL.

This clone is labeled medium-sized. The chain uses TRBV12-3 or TRBV12-4 and TRBJ2-7; D possibly corresponds to TRBD2 (5 bases). This CDR3 spans 12 amino acids. V lost 5 bases, J lost 4 bases, and 9 bases lay in between. CDR3 region: CASSPGGYEQYF. The CDR3 DNA follows: TGTGCCAGCAGTCCCGGAGGATACGAGCAGTACTTC.

The chain recombines TRBV24-1 with TRBJ2-2; D gene unclear. Deletions cut 0 bases from V and 0 bases from J, with 7 bases between. The CDR3 length is 16 residues. The germline gives CDR1 KGHDR, CDR2 SFDVKD. The CDR3 DNA follows: TGTGCCACCAGTGATTTGGCGGCCGCGAACACCGGGGAGCTGTTTTTT. Translation gives CATSDLAAANTGELFF.